This TCR beta chain was sequenced in a study of chemoradiotherapy in HPV16-positive cancers. Regarding this clone: Its antigen is not known.

Study-wide results and caveats: HPV-specific T cells were functionally defined from only two HPV16-positive patients. HPV-responsive T-cell expansion during chemoradiotherapy was linked to improved recurrence-free survival in HPV16-positive patients.

The protocol was immunoSEQ multiplex PCR, while the TCRdb copy is restricted to in-frame clones and leaves out a portion. The data hold about 35,000 clones, with about 92% observed a single time. V was cut by 5 bases and J by 4 bases, with 11 bases left in between. The CDR3 length is 13 residues. Germline V CDR1 and CDR2: MGHRA, YSYEKL. The V gene is TRBV4-1, the J gene TRBJ2-5; a possible D gene is TRBD2 (5 bases). The source material was blood, sampled from a patient who underwent chemoradiotherapy. This clonotype was obtained from a human donor with HPV-associated anogenital cancer. CDR3 sequence reads: CASSISEGETQYF. In DNA, the CDR3 is TGCGCCAGCAGCATAAGTGAGGGAGAGACCCAGTACTTC.